The following is a T cell receptor (beta chain) sequence with its context. The antigen is undetermined. This sample was included in a study of vaccination effects on CD4 cells after COVID-19. Study as a whole: All study participants received two doses of BNT162b2 or mRNA-1273 vaccine.

Looked up from germline, CDR1 is MNHEY and CDR2 is SMNVEV (reference sequence). Trimming cost V 10 bases and J 2 bases, with 11 bases left between them. CDR3 length: 12 amino acids. Repertoires were generated with immunoSEQ multiplex PCR, while TCRdb's copy carries only in-frame clones and drops some. The repertoire holds about 27,000 clones, 72% seen once, with over 9.5% in the top ten. Peptide-pool stimulation followed by sequencing identified expanded antigen-specific CD4+ clonotypes in the ViraFEST assay. Culturing for about 9 days preceded CD4+ T cell isolation. Recipients of the vaccine had no prior SARS-CoV-2 infection and negative nucleocapsid antibodies.

This TCR was recovered from a human donor who received a COVID-19 vaccine. Sequencing was performed on CD4+ T cells from PBMCs cultured with SARS-CoV-2 spike peptides, taken before COVID-19 vaccination. The chain is built from TRBV27 and TRBJ1-2, with D unclear. The CDR3 DNA follows: TGTGCCACCCGAATCAGGAACTATGGCTACACCTTC. Amino acids: CATRIRNYGYTF.